Here is one T cell receptor (beta chain) with its context. The V gene lost 3 bases and the J gene lost 3 bases, with 17 bases spanning the gap. The CDR3 spans 16 residues. CDR1 is SGHAT and CDR2 is FQNNGV in the germline V gene. Enrolled through a virtual design, the participants were between 18 and 89 years of age and came from around 25 US areas. The data were obtained in a study of blood T cell repertoires in COVID-19. Study-level information: The origin of the acute and convalescent COVID-19 samples was the United States, Italy and Spain.

As handled by the study authors: Estimated nucleated cell counts came from reference gene primer amplification. Sequenced by immunoSEQ multiplex PCR; TCRdb stores in-frame clones only, minus some. The V and J calls and clone size were taken over from that table, and D and trimming were inferred from the DNA. The table has around 250,000 clones, around nine tenths seen once. This TCR was recovered from a woman between 50 and 59 years old who had recovered from COVID-19. This chain uses TRBV11-2 with TRBJ2-5, with D possibly TRBD1 on 6 matching bases. Input material: PBMCs or T cells enriched from blood (not recorded which). CDR3 in amino acids: CASSFTQGIWEETQYF. For the CDR3, the DNA is TGTGCCAGCAGCTTCACGCAGGGGATTTGGGAAGAGACCCAGTACTTC.